A selection of T cell receptor beta chains follows, all from one sample in a study of cytotoxic CD8 clonotypes in ibrutinib-treated CLL. TCRdb's copy holds only in-frame clones and misses some; the assay was immunoSEQ multiplex PCR. The sample lists 190,000 or so clones, approximately 68% occurring once. Sequenced material: PBMCs, taken after 24 months of ibrutinib treatment. The receptors originated from a human donor with chronic lymphocytic leukemia. The CDR3 runs from the conserved cysteine through the conserved F or W. The D gene is left open where the match is weak. Expanded clones get a size class; other rows say once, few or many, or leave the size out.

v_call: TRBV6-5
j_call: TRBJ1-1
clone_size: -
d_call: -
cdr3_aa: CASRLHTGNTEAFF
cdr3_nt: TGTGCCAGCAGGCTCCATACAGGGAACACTGAAGCTTTCTTT

v_call: TRBV9
j_call: TRBJ1-1
clone_size: -
d_call: -
cdr3_aa: CASSAPEGRDEAFF
cdr3_nt: TGTGCCAGCAGCGCCCCCGAGGGTAGGGATGAAGCTTTCTTT

v_call: TRBV7-9
j_call: TRBJ2-1
clone_size: -
d_call: TRBD2
cdr3_aa: CASSSLIGRPGNEQFF
cdr3_nt: TGTGCCAGCAGCTCACTTATCGGGAGGCCCGGTAATGAGCAGTTCTTC

v_call: TRBV4-1
j_call: TRBJ1-2
clone_size: few
d_call: -
cdr3_aa: CASSRRTDYGYTF
cdr3_nt: TGCGCCAGCAGCCGCCGCACAGACTATGGCTACACCTTC

v_call: TRBV7-9
j_call: TRBJ2-2
clone_size: few
d_call: TRBD2
cdr3_aa: CASRKTSGSKNTGELFF
cdr3_nt: TGTGCCAGCAGGAAAACTAGCGGGAGTAAGAACACCGGGGAGCTGTTTTTT

v_call: TRBV29-1
j_call: TRBJ1-1
clone_size: once
d_call: -
cdr3_aa: CSVVVEGFENTEAFF
cdr3_nt: TGCAGCGTTGTTGTTGAAGGTTTCGAGAACACTGAAGCTTTCTTT

v_call: TRBV5-1
j_call: TRBJ2-1
clone_size: -
d_call: TRBD2
cdr3_aa: CASSLVYLAGGLLNEQFF
cdr3_nt: TGCGCCAGCAGCTTGGTTTATCTAGCGGGAGGTCTTCTCAATGAGCAGTTCTTC

v_call: TRBV25-1
j_call: TRBJ2-1
clone_size: once
d_call: TRBD2
cdr3_aa: CASRPSRTSVWDEQFF
cdr3_nt: TGTGCCAGCCGCCCGAGCAGGACTAGCGTTTGGGATGAGCAGTTCTTC

v_call: TRBV27
j_call: TRBJ2-7
clone_size: -
d_call: TRBD2
cdr3_aa: CASSNVAAGGPLTYEQYF
cdr3_nt: TGTGCCAGCAGCAACGTAGCAGCGGGAGGGCCGCTTACCTACGAGCAGTACTTC

v_call: TRBV7-3
j_call: TRBJ2-1
clone_size: -
d_call: TRBD2
cdr3_aa: CASSQGLVGYNEQFF
cdr3_nt: TGTGCCAGCAGTCAGGGACTAGTGGGCTACAATGAGCAGTTCTTC

v_call: TRBV15
j_call: TRBJ2-7
clone_size: -
d_call: TRBD1
cdr3_aa: CATSRAEAGQGYEQYF
cdr3_nt: TGTGCCACCAGCAGAGCAGAGGCAGGACAGGGATACGAGCAGTACTTC

v_call: TRBV7-2
j_call: TRBJ1-4
clone_size: -
d_call: -
cdr3_aa: CASSLKANEKLFF
cdr3_nt: TGTGCCAGCAGCTTAAAGGCGAATGAAAAACTGTTTTTT

v_call: TRBV5-4
j_call: TRBJ2-1
clone_size: -
d_call: -
cdr3_aa: CASSARTGVSGSYNEQFF
cdr3_nt: TGTGCCAGCAGCGCCCGTACAGGTGTGAGCGGGTCGTACAATGAGCAGTTCTTC

v_call: TRBV6-6
j_call: TRBJ2-1
clone_size: -
d_call: -
cdr3_aa: CASSYSGDYSYNEQFF
cdr3_nt: TGTGCCAGCAGTTACTCGGGCGACTACTCCTACAATGAGCAGTTCTTC

v_call: TRBV28
j_call: TRBJ1-1
clone_size: once
d_call: -
cdr3_aa: CASSLQQHEAFF
cdr3_nt: TGTGCCAGCAGTTTACAACAACATGAAGCTTTCTTT

v_call: TRBV5-1
j_call: TRBJ2-2
clone_size: -
d_call: -
cdr3_aa: CASSLASDGRTGELFF
cdr3_nt: TGCGCCAGCAGCTTGGCAAGCGATGGTCGCACCGGGGAGCTGTTTTTT

v_call: TRBV27
j_call: TRBJ1-2
clone_size: -
d_call: TRBD1
cdr3_aa: CASSPPAGGAGGYTF
cdr3_nt: TGTGCCAGCAGTCCCCCGGCAGGGGGCGCCGGTGGCTACACCTTC

v_call: TRBV7-2
j_call: TRBJ1-2
clone_size: -
d_call: -
cdr3_aa: CASSLGRANYGYTF
cdr3_nt: TGTGCCAGCAGCTTAGGCAGAGCTAACTATGGCTACACCTTC

v_call: TRBV6-6
j_call: TRBJ2-7
clone_size: -
d_call: TRBD1
cdr3_aa: CASATTGGEQYF
cdr3_nt: TGTGCCAGCGCGACGACAGGGGGCGAGCAGTACTTC

v_call: TRBV27
j_call: TRBJ2-2
clone_size: -
d_call: TRBD2
cdr3_aa: CASSARLAGGTGELFF
cdr3_nt: TGTGCCAGCAGTGCACGACTAGCGGGAGGCACCGGGGAGCTGTTTTTT

v_call: TRBV7-2
j_call: TRBJ2-1
clone_size: -
d_call: -
cdr3_aa: CASRPLRVDPYNEQFF
cdr3_nt: TGTGCCAGCAGACCCCTCCGGGTGGATCCATACAATGAGCAGTTCTTC

v_call: TRBV30
j_call: TRBJ1-6
clone_size: -
d_call: -
cdr3_aa: CAWSGTAVDSPLHF
cdr3_nt: TGTGCCTGGAGTGGGACGGCGGTCGATTCACCCCTCCACTTT

v_call: TRBV7-2
j_call: TRBJ2-7
clone_size: -
d_call: -
cdr3_aa: CASSPGRERYYEQYF
cdr3_nt: TGTGCCAGCAGCCCTGGTCGGGAGCGCTACTACGAGCAGTACTTC

v_call: TRBV5-1
j_call: TRBJ2-7
clone_size: -
d_call: TRBD1
cdr3_aa: CASSLRDSYSYEQYF
cdr3_nt: TGCGCCAGCAGCTTGAGGGACAGCTACTCCTACGAGCAGTACTTC

v_call: TRBV7-3
j_call: TRBJ2-5
clone_size: -
d_call: TRBD2
cdr3_aa: CASSLTNSGSLETQYF
cdr3_nt: TGTGCCAGCAGCTTGACTAATAGCGGGAGTCTAGAGACCCAGTACTTC

v_call: TRBV2
j_call: TRBJ2-7
clone_size: few
d_call: -
cdr3_aa: CASSEGDRYEQYF
cdr3_nt: TGTGCCAGCAGTGAGGGGGATAGGTACGAGCAGTACTTC

v_call: TRBV28
j_call: TRBJ2-5
clone_size: few
d_call: TRBD2
cdr3_aa: CASSPSGFQETQYF
cdr3_nt: TGTGCCAGCAGCCCTAGCGGGTTCCAAGAGACCCAGTACTTC

v_call: TRBV2
j_call: TRBJ2-7
clone_size: -
d_call: -
cdr3_aa: CASSERGRSSYEQYF
cdr3_nt: TGTGCCAGCAGTGAACGCGGACGGTCCTCCTACGAGCAGTACTTC

v_call: TRBV11-2
j_call: TRBJ2-2
clone_size: -
d_call: -
cdr3_aa: CASSLGGENTGELFF
cdr3_nt: TGTGCCAGCAGCTTAGGTGGGGAGAACACCGGGGAGCTGTTTTTT

v_call: TRBV7-9
j_call: TRBJ2-7
clone_size: -
d_call: -
cdr3_aa: CASSSPGKPYEQYF
cdr3_nt: TGTGCCAGCAGCTCCCCCGGGAAACCATACGAGCAGTACTTC

v_call: TRBV5-1
j_call: TRBJ2-1
clone_size: -
d_call: TRBD2
cdr3_aa: CASSLLAGEGHEQFF
cdr3_nt: TGCGCCAGCAGCTTACTAGCGGGAGAGGGTCATGAGCAGTTCTTC

v_call: TRBV4-2
j_call: TRBJ1-2
clone_size: -
d_call: -
cdr3_aa: CASSQEDRRQGGYTF
cdr3_nt: TGTGCCAGCAGCCAAGAAGACCGCCGCCAGGGTGGCTACACCTTC

v_call: TRBV12-2
j_call: TRBJ2-1
clone_size: -
d_call: -
cdr3_aa: CASRFTSGNCSYNEQFF
cdr3_nt: TGTGCAAGTCGCTTCACCTCGGGGAATTGCTCCTACAATGAGCAGTTCTTC

v_call: TRBV7-9
j_call: TRBJ2-7
clone_size: -
d_call: -
cdr3_aa: CASSLANEQYF
cdr3_nt: TGTGCCAGCAGCTTAGCTAACGAGCAGTACTTC

v_call: TRBV14
j_call: TRBJ2-1
clone_size: once
d_call: -
cdr3_aa: CASSRRPYNEQFF
cdr3_nt: TGTGCCAGCAGCCGAAGACCGTACAATGAGCAGTTCTTC

v_call: TRBV30
j_call: TRBJ2-6
clone_size: -
d_call: -
cdr3_aa: CAWSVGGTGANVLTF
cdr3_nt: TGTGCCTGGAGTGTTGGCGGGACTGGGGCCAACGTCCTGACTTTC